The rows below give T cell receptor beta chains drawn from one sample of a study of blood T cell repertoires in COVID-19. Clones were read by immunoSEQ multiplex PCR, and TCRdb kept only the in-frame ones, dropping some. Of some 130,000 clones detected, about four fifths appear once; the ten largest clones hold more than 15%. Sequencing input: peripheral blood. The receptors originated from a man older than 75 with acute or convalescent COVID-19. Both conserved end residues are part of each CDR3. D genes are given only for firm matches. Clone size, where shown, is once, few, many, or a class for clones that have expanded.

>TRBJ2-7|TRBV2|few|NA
CASNSQGSYEQYF
TGTGCCAGCAACTCACAGGGCTCCTACGAGCAGTACTTC
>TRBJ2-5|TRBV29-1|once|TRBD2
CSVQTSGNKETQYF
TGCAGCGTTCAGACTAGCGGGAACAAAGAGACCCAGTACTTC
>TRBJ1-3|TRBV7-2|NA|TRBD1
CASSLVEGATGNTIYF
TGTGCCAGCAGCTTAGTGGAGGGGGCAACTGGAAACACCATATATTTT
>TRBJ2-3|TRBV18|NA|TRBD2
CASSPPNMKRGYTDTQYF
TGTGCCAGCTCACCACCGAATATGAAGCGGGGTTACACAGATACGCAGTATTTT
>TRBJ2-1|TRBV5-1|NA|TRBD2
CASSGTSVGNEQFF
TGCGCCAGCTCCGGGACTAGCGTAGGGAATGAGCAGTTCTTC
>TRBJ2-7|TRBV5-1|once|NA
CASSSDSPAYEQYF
TGCGCCAGCAGCTCGGACAGTCCGGCCTACGAGCAGTACTTC
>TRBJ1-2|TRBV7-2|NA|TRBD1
CASSSRNRDRDQTNYGYTF
TGTGCCAGCAGCTCACGCAACCGGGACAGGGACCAAACTAACTATGGCTACACCTTC
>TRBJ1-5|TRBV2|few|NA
CASSDFLNQPQHF
TGTGCCAGCAGTGACTTTCTAAATCAGCCCCAGCATTTT
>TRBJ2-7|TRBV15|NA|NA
CATSPPGRDGYEQYF
TGTGCCACCAGCCCTCCGGGAAGGGATGGCTACGAGCAGTACTTC
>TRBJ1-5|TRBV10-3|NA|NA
CAISESGNQPQHF
TGTGCCATCAGTGAGTCCGGCAATCAGCCCCAGCATTTT
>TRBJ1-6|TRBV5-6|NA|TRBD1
CASSFRGWNSPLHF
TGTGCCAGCAGCTTCAGGGGGTGGAATTCACCCCTCCACTTT
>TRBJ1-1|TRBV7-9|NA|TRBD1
CASSSSGTGVTEAFF
TGTGCCAGCAGCTCCTCCGGGACAGGGGTTACTGAAGCTTTCTTT
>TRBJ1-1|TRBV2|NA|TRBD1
CASSSDRRKAFF
TGTGCCAGCAGTTCGGACAGGAGAAAAGCTTTCTTT
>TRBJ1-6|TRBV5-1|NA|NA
CASSLAGGRYNSPLHF
TGCGCCAGCAGCTTGGCCGGCGGGAGATATAATTCACCCCTCCACTTT